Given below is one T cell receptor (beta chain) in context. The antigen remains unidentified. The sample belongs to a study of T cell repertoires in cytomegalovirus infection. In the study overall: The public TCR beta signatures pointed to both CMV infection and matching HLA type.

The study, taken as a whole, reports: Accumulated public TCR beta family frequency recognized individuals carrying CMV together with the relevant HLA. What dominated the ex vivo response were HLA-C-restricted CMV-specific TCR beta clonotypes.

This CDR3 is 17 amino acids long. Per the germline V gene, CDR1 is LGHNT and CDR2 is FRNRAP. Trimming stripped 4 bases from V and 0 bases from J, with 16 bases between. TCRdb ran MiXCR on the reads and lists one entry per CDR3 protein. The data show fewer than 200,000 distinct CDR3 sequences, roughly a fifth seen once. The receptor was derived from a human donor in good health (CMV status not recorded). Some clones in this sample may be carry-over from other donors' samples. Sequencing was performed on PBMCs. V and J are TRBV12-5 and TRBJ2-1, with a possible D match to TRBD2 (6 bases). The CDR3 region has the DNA TGTGCTAGTGGTTCCCCCCCTATAGCGGCCTCCTACAATGAGCAGTTCTTC. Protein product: CASGSPPIAASYNEQFF.